This TCR beta chain stems from a study of tumor-infiltrating lymphocytes in oesophageal squamous cell carcinoma (dated by TCRdb to the mid-2010s). The library relied on PCR. TCRdb shows the sequencer as Illumina HiSeq 2000. The public reads were reanalyzed by TCRdb: fastp trimming at Q25, MiXCR alignment, in-frame beta chains only. Each entry merges the rows of one CDR3 protein and shows their most common DNA and genes. The sample yields about 12,000 distinct CDR3 sequences; around 54% were counted once. Jointly, the top ten make up approximately 29% of the sample. According to the germline V gene, CDR1 reads SGHTA and CDR2 reads FQGTGA. Relative to germline, V is missing 1 base and J is missing 7 bases, with 7 bases of the junction outside any gene match. From the cysteine through the phenylalanine, the CDR3 covers 16 amino acids. Only CDR3 DNA remains: 48 bases, in frame from the first base. Based on its abundance in the sample, this clonotype is large (0.1 to 1%). This clone's antigen is unknown. The sample holds no much larger clone one base away, and base qualities are not on file.

The source material was esophageal tumor tissue. The chain joins TRBV7-3 to TRBJ2-3, and TRBD2 matches 11 of the central bases. The receptor was isolated from a female donor with esophageal squamous cell carcinoma. The CDR3 region reads CASSLSLTSGSYTQYF. The sequenced DNA is TGTGCCAGCAGCTTAAGCCTAACTAGCGGGAGTTATACGCAGTATTTT.